This entry is about one TCR beta chain. Its antigen is currently unknown. This record belongs to a study of shared clonotypes between healthy human individuals. General study results and limits: Researchers sampled blood only, noting tissue repertoires likely differ.

Profiling relied on immunoSEQ multiplex PCR, and the TCRdb table lists in-frame clones only, not all of them. The sample gives nearly 500,000 clones, less than 80% of which show up once; about an eighth is in the top ten. The length of the CDR3 is 16 residues. V was pared by 3 bases and J by 5 bases, with 10 bases of the junction left unmatched. Looked up from germline, CDR1 is GTSNPN and CDR2 is SVGIG (reference sequence). The specimen was PBMCs. This chain links TRBV30 with TRBJ2-5; 12 positions agree with TRBD2. The source is a middle-aged woman in good health. Some clones in this sample may be carry-over from other donors' samples. The CDR3 DNA follows: TGTGCCTGGAGGGAACAGGGACTAGCGGGCGGGGAGACCCAGTACTTC. Residues: CAWREQGLAGGETQYF.